The entry below gives a single TCR beta chain sequence along with its context. CDR3 length equals 15 residues. J was trimmed by 4 bases and V by 2 bases; bases with no gene match: 2. CDR1 and CDR2 (germline): MGHRA, YSYEKL. The entry originates in a study of blood T cell repertoires in COVID-19. Recruits, aged about 18 to 100 years, lived in 20 to 30 US areas. Method: immunoSEQ multiplex PCR; TCRdb's copy keeps in-frame clones and lacks some. The table has around 320,000 clones, roughly 90% seen once; the top ten hold under 3%. The TCR comes from a woman aged 45-65 years who had been exposed to COVID-19. V is TRBV4-1 and J is TRBJ2-2; 9 positions match TRBD1. What was sequenced was PBMCs or T cells enriched from blood (not recorded which). CDR3 protein: CASSQRQGGTGELFF. For the CDR3, the DNA is TGCGCCAGCAGCCAACGACAGGGGGGCACCGGGGAGCTGTTTTTT.